Below, 22 T cell receptor beta chains from the same sample are listed, as sequenced in a study of blood T cells in healthy people across ages. The authors ran a second PCR of roughly 6 to 12 cycles using a sample-barcoded 5' primer and a J-beta primer mix. TCRdb ran MiXCR on the 5' RACE reads and lists one entry per CDR3 protein. This sample has about 1.8 million distinct CDR3 sequences, with about 50% found just once. Source material: blood. These receptors all stem from a woman aged 40 to 50 in good health.

J is TRBJ2-5 and V is TRBV4-1; TRBD2 matches at 13 bases. The germline V gene has CDR1 MGHRA and CDR2 YSYEKL. Unmatched junction bases numbered 9, after V lost 0 bases and J lost 5 bases. The CDR3 has 18 residues. The CDR3 region is CASSQEWTSGGLRETQYF. CDR3 nucleotides: TGCGCCAGCAGCCAAGAGTGGACTAGCGGGGGATTAAGGGAGACCCAGTACTTC.

This clonotype was observed a handful of times. The genes are TRBV4-2 and TRBJ2-7, with D possibly being TRBD1 (6 bases). Germline V gives CDR1 LGHNA, CDR2 YNFKEQ. This CDR3 is built from 15 residues. Trimming shortened V by 1 base and J by 2 bases, and 12 bases separated the two germline ends. In nucleotides, the CDR3 is TGTGCCAGCAGCCAAGGCACAGGGCTACCCTACGAGCAGTACTTC. Protein product: CASSQGTGLPYEQYF.

With respect to this clonotype: At one boundary the junction diverges from the germline segment, which might be a read error. The J gene is TRBJ2-7, the V gene TRBV28; TRBD1 matches 8 bases. The germline CDR1 and CDR2 sequences are MDHEN and SYDVKM. This CDR3 spans 13 amino acids. The CDR3 DNA is TGTGTCAGCAGGGGGACAGGATCCTACGAGCAGTACTTC. Residues: CVSRGTGSYEQYF.

There are a few counts of this clonotype. This rearrangement joins TRBV28 to TRBJ2-7; maybe TRBD1 (6 bases). Looked up from germline, CDR1 is MDHEN and CDR2 is SYDVKM. Trimming stripped 6 bases from V and 7 bases from J, with 19 bases between. The CDR3 length is 14 residues. This CDR3 reads CASRLAGTSGEQYF. As DNA, the CDR3 is TGTGCCAGCAGATTAGCCGGGACATCTGGAGAGCAGTACTTC.

The V call is TRBV9, the J call TRBJ2-1, with TRBD2 identical over 14 bases. The germline V gene has CDR1 SGDLS and CDR2 YYNGEE. The V and J ends lost 0 bases and 5 bases, in that order; junction bases with no gene match: 1. This CDR3 comprises 16 residues. CDR3 sequence: CASSVVTSGGDNEQFF. As DNA, the CDR3 is TGTGCCAGCAGCGTAGTGACTAGCGGGGGGGACAATGAGCAGTTCTTC.

V and J are TRBV18 and TRBJ2-7; TRBD1 or TRBD2 may be the D gene (6 bases each). The germline V and J ends were trimmed by 4 bases and 1 base, with 11 bases remaining between them. The length of the CDR3 is 14 residues. Germline-derived CDR1 and CDR2 are KGHSH and LQKENI. The CDR3 region has the DNA TGTGCCAGCTCACGGGGGGCGGAATCCTACGAGCAGTACTTC. Protein product: CASSRGAESYEQYF.

The chain combines TRBV10-3 with TRBJ2-1, with D perhaps assigned TRBD1 or TRBD2 (7 bases each). Germline lookup yields CDR1 ENHRY and CDR2 SYGVKD. V was cut by 0 bases and J by 2 bases, with 11 bases left in between. The CDR3 consists of 16 residues. The CDR3 is CAISESGGTAYNEQFF. For the CDR3, the DNA is TGTGCCATCAGTGAGTCGGGGGGGACAGCCTACAATGAGCAGTTCTTC.

This chain connects TRBV28 to TRBJ2-5; TRBD1 matches 7 bases. J was trimmed by 6 bases and V by 2 bases; bases with no gene match: 12. The germline CDR1 and CDR2 sequences are MDHEN and SYDVKM. The CDR3 covers 16 residues. CDR3 nucleotide sequence: TGTGCCAGCAGTTTAGGTGTGGGGACAGTTATACAGACCCAGTACTTC. It is translated as CASSLGVGTVIQTQYF.

Of note for this clonotype: A read error may produce the germline difference seen at one junction end. This rearrangement joins TRBV15 to TRBJ1-2; 9 bases map to TRBD1. CDR1 and CDR2 (germline): LNHNV, YYDKDF (reference sequence). This CDR3 comprises 14 residues. The CDR3 here is CATSGDRGYYGYTF. The CDR3 coding sequence is TGTGCCACCAGCGGAGACAGGGGGTACTATGGCTACACCTTC. The complete variable domain, with remaining parts taken from reference TRBV15 and TRBJ1-2, reads DAMVIQNPRYQVTQFGKPVTLSCSQTLNHNVMYWYQQKSSQAPKLLFHYYDKDFNNEADTPDNFQSRRPNTSFCFLDIRSPGLGDTAMYLCATSGDRGYYGYTFGSGTRLTVV.

The CDR3 nucleotides read TGTGCCAGCAGCGCCTTGGGGATTCTAGCGGGGGAAAATCAAGAGACCCAGTACTTC. This translates into CASSALGILAGENQETQYF. This sequence joins TRBV7-2 and TRBJ2-5; 10 nucleotides line up with TRBD2. Unmatched junction bases numbered 17, after V lost 5 bases and J lost 2 bases. The CDR3 spans 19 residues. Germline V CDR1 and CDR2: SGHTA, FQGNSA.

The table lists this clonotype with a count of one. The V call is TRBV7-2, the J call TRBJ2-1, with D perhaps TRBD1 or TRBD2 (6 bases each). The CDR3 consists of 13 residues. V was clipped by 4 bases and J by 8 bases, with 12 bases between them. The germline V gene encodes CDR1 SGHTA and CDR2 FQGNSA. DNA for the CDR3: TGTGCCAGCAGCTGGGGGGCTGGGGATGAGCAGTTCTTC. This codes for CASSWGAGDEQFF.

V is TRBV7-8 and J is TRBJ2-1; D uncertain. This CDR3 is 15 amino acids long. V gave up 5 bases and J gave up 2 bases, with 13 bases separating them. Germline CDR1 SGHVS, CDR2 FQNEAQ. The CDR3 DNA reads as TGTGCCAGCAGCGGGCAAGGGTTTACCTACAATGAGCAGTTCTTC. Translating gives CASSGQGFTYNEQFF. Filled out from reference TRBV7-8 and TRBJ2-1, the complete variable domain reads GAGVSQSPRYKVAKRGQDVALRCDPISGHVSLFWYQQALGQGPEFLTYFQNEAQLDKSGLPSDRFFAERPEGSVSTLKIQRTQQEDSAVYLCASSGQGFTYNEQFFGPGTRLTVL.

The chain carries TRBV20-1 and TRBJ2-5; D is unresolved. The length of the CDR3 is 15 residues. Trimming removed 3 bases at V and 2 bases at J, with 16 bases between. The germline CDR1 and CDR2 sequences are DFQATT and SNEGSKA (reference sequence). The CDR3 sequence: CSARQIGPRQETQYF. The CDR3 region has the DNA TGCAGTGCTAGGCAGATAGGGCCTAGACAAGAGACCCAGTACTTC.

The CDR3 loop reads CASSLVRYLGEQFF. DNA for the CDR3: TGTGCCAGCAGTTTAGTCAGGTACCTAGGGGAGCAGTTCTTC. V gene TRBV28 combines with J gene TRBJ2-1; D remains ambiguous. Trimming pared 2 bases from V and 10 bases from J, leaving 15 bases between. This CDR3 has 14 residues. From germline, CDR1 is MDHEN and CDR2 SYDVKM.

This clonotype was detected a few times. The V gene is TRBV12-3 or TRBV12-4, the J gene TRBJ2-3; tentative D call: TRBD2 (7 bases). V was cut by 6 bases and J by 4 bases, with 17 bases left in between. This CDR3 region has 15 residues. The CDR3 DNA follows: TGTGCCAGCAGCTCCCGGAGGGGGGGTGCAGATACGCAGTATTTT. This gives the protein CASSSRRGGADTQYF.

The chain carries TRBV7-2 and TRBJ2-5; 10 positions agree with TRBD2. Trimming at V came to 5 bases and at J to 4 bases, leaving 13 bases not matched to a gene. CDR1 and CDR2 (germline): SGHTA, FQGNSA. CDR3 length: 17 residues. Here the CDR3 reads CASSPEPGLAGVETQYF. The DNA of the CDR3 is TGTGCCAGCAGCCCAGAGCCTGGCCTAGCGGGGGTAGAGACCCAGTACTTC.

This clonotype was observed a handful of times. The chain combines TRBV7-8 with TRBJ2-6; D possibly corresponds to TRBD1 (5 bases). Looked up from germline, CDR1 is SGHVS and CDR2 is FQNEAQ. There are 16 residues in the CDR3. Trimming removed 0 bases at V and 3 bases at J, with 9 bases between. CDR3 loop: CASSLAQAIGANVLTF. CDR3 nucleotide sequence: TGTGCCAGCAGCTTAGCACAGGCGATTGGGGCCAACGTCCTGACTTTC.

The J gene is TRBJ2-3, the V gene TRBV25-1, with D unresolved. This CDR3 is 13 amino acids long. Trimming cost V 4 bases and J 1 base, with 6 bases left between them. Per the germline V gene, CDR1 is MGHDK and CDR2 is SYGVNS. The CDR3 region is CASSVPGTDTQYF. In DNA, the CDR3 is TGTGCCAGCAGTGTTCCAGGCACAGATACGCAGTATTTT. The entire variable domain, with the rest obtained from reference TRBV25-1 and TRBJ2-3, is as follows: EADIYQTPRYLVIGTGKKITLECSQTMGHDKMYWYQQDPGMELHLIHYSYGVNSTEKGDLSSESTVSRIRTEHFPLTLESARPSHTSQYLCASSVPGTDTQYFGPGTRLTVL.

This clonotype was recorded a few times. The gene calls are TRBV25-1 and TRBJ2-7, with TRBD1 as a possible D gene (6 bases). Germline lookup yields CDR1 MGHDK and CDR2 SYGVNS. Trimming took 4 bases from V and 0 from J, leaving 19 bases between them. This CDR3 comprises 17 residues. The CDR3 bases are TGTGCCAGCAGTGGATCAACGACAGGCCTTAGCTCCTACGAGCAGTACTTC. It specifies CASSGSTTGLSSYEQYF.

The rearrangement uses TRBV12-3 or TRBV12-4 and TRBJ1-1, with a weak D call TRBD1 (5 bases). Trimming removed 1 base from V and 4 bases from J, with 10 bases in between. This CDR3 region has 14 residues. This chain's CDR3 is CASSLGGEGTEAFF. CDR3 in DNA: TGTGCCAGCAGTTTAGGGGGCGAGGGCACTGAAGCTTTCTTT.

The chain couples TRBV24-1 to TRBJ2-5, with 10 bases fitting TRBD2. The CDR3 runs 16 residues. V shed 9 bases, J shed 1 base, and the junction held 10 bases outside the gene matches. Germline V gene data show CDR1 as KGHDR and CDR2 as SFDVKD. The CDR3: CATEGPSGGSQETQYF. In nucleotides, the CDR3 is TGTGCCACCGAGGGACCTAGCGGGGGATCCCAAGAGACCCAGTACTTC.

The chain has TRBV9 and TRBJ2-7; 8 nucleotides agree with TRBD1. Germline V lookup: CDR1 SGDLS, CDR2 YYNGEE. Unmatched junction bases numbered 7, after V lost 5 bases and J lost 0 bases. This CDR3 is 15 amino acids long. In DNA form, the CDR3 reads TGTGCCAGCAGGGGCACAGGGGGGAGCTCCTACGAGCAGTACTTC. It specifies CASRGTGGSSYEQYF.